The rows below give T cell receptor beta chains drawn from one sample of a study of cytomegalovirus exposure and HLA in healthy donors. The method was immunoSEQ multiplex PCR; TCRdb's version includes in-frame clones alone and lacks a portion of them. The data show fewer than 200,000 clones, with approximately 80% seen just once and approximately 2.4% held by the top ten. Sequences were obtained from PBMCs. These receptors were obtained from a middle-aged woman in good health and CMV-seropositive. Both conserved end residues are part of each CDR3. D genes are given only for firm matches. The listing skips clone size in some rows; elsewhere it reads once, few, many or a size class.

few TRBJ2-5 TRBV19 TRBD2 CASSILAGYQETQYF TGTGCCAGTAGTATATTAGCGGGGTACCAAGAGACCCAGTACTTC
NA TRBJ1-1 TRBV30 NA CAWTTGGTFTEAFF TGTGCCTGGACCACCGGGGGGACTTTCACTGAAGCTTTCTTT
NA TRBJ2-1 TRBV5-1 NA CASSPGINGNEQFF TGCGCCAGCAGCCCGGGAATCAACGGCAATGAGCAGTTCTTC
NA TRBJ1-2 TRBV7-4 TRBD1 CASSGVIRGSRLYGYTF TGTGCCAGCAGCGGGGTTATCAGGGGGAGCCGCCTATATGGCTACACCTTC
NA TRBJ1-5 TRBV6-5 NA CASSADRNQPQHF TGTGCCAGCAGTGCCGACAGGAATCAGCCCCAGCATTTT
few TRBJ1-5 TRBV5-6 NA CASSLYASGNQPQHF TGTGCCAGCAGCTTGTACGCATCGGGCAATCAGCCCCAGCATTTT
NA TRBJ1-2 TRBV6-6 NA CASSYPGQNYGYTF TGTGCCAGCAGTTACCCAGGGCAGAACTATGGCTACACCTTC
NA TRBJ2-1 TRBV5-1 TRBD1 CASSLSGTGSHNEQFF TGCGCCAGCAGCTTGTCTGGGACAGGATCGCACAATGAGCAGTTCTTC
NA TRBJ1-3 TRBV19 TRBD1 CASALKQGAGGNTIYF TGTGCCAGCGCCCTTAAACAGGGGGCTGGTGGAAACACCATATATTTT
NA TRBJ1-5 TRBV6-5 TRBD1 CASSPTGIAQPQHF TGTGCCAGCAGTCCGACAGGGATCGCTCAGCCCCAGCATTTT
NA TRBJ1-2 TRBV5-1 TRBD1 CASSPGQGPYYGYTF TGCGCCAGCAGCCCCGGACAGGGTCCTTATTATGGCTACACCTTC
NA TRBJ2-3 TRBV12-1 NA CASSFQGLAGGFVGTDTQYF TGTGCCAGCAGCTTCCAGGGACTAGCGGGGGGTTTCGTGGGGACAGATACGCAGTATTTT
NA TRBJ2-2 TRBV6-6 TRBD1 CASSYRQGGAGELFF TGTGCCAGCAGTTACCGACAGGGGGGAGCCGGGGAGCTGTTTTTT
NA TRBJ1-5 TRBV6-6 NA CASSYPKGEGQPQHF TGTGCCAGCAGTTACCCGAAGGGGGAAGGTCAGCCCCAGCATTTT
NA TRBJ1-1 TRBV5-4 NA CAISGRENTEAFF TGTGCCATCTCGGGGAGGGAGAACACTGAAGCTTTCTTT
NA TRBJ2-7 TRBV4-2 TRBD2 CASSQGLADLDEQYF TGTGCCAGCAGCCAGGGACTAGCGGATTTGGACGAGCAGTACTTC
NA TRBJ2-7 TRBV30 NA CAWSAGGRTEQYF TGTGCCTGGAGTGCCGGGGGGCGAACCGAGCAGTACTTC
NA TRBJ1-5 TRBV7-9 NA CASSLEGGNQPQHF TGTGCCAGCAGCTTAGAAGGGGGCAATCAGCCCCAGCATTTT
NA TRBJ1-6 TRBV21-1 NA CASSKRRGWSPLHF TGTGCCAGCAGCAAACGGCGGGGGTGGTCACCCCTCCACTTT
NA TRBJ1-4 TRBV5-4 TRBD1 CASSLGIQGANGEKLFF TGTGCCAGCAGCTTGGGGATACAGGGGGCAAATGGTGAAAAACTGTTTTTT
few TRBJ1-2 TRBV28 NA CASSFRAGHGYTF TGTGCCAGCAGTTTCAGGGCAGGGCATGGCTACACCTTC
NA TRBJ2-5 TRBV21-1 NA CASSNGTSGQETQYF TGTGCCAGCAGCAATGGAACTAGCGGGCAAGAGACCCAGTACTTC
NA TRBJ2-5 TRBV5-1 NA CASSLQGVGETQYF TGCGCCAGCAGCTTGCAAGGGGTGGGAGAGACCCAGTACTTC
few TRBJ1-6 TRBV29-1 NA CSVGERYNSPLHF TGCAGCGTCGGTGAGCGTTATAATTCACCCCTCCACTTT
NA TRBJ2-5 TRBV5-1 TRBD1 CASTRQGASQETQYF TGCGCCAGCACCCGACAGGGGGCCAGCCAAGAGACCCAGTACTTC
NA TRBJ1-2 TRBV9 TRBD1 CASSAHQDRAYYGYTF TGTGCCAGCAGCGCTCATCAGGACAGGGCCTACTATGGCTACACCTTC
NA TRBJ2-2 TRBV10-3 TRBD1 CAISPGGTGELFF TGTGCCATCAGCCCAGGGGGCACCGGGGAGCTGTTTTTT
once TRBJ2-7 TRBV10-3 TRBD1 CAIQGGQGSYEQYF TGTGCCATCCAAGGGGGACAGGGCTCCTACGAGCAGTACTTC
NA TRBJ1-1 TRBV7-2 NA CASSPDSMDTEAFF TGTGCCAGCAGCCCCGACAGCATGGACACTGAAGCTTTCTTT
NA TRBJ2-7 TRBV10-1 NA CASPPTGTYEQYF TGCGCCAGCCCCCCGACAGGAACCTACGAGCAGTACTTC
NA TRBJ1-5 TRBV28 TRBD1 CASGTANQPQHF TGTGCCAGTGGGACAGCGAATCAGCCCCAGCATTTT
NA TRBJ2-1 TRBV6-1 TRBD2 CASSARRGTRPTEQFF TGTGCCAGCAGTGCCAGGCGGGGGACTCGCCCCACTGAGCAGTTCTTC
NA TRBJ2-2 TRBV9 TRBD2 CASSVALAGNTGELFF TGTGCCAGCAGCGTAGCGCTAGCGGGCAACACCGGGGAGCTGTTTTTT
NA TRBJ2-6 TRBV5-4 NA CASSQVSSWAGANVLTF TGTGCCAGCAGCCAAGTTAGTAGCTGGGCTGGGGCCAACGTCCTGACTTTC
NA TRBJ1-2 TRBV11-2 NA CASSLGQGPSNYGYTF TGTGCCAGCAGCTTAGGTCAGGGCCCTTCTAACTATGGCTACACCTTC
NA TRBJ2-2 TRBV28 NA CASSPHAGPTGELFF TGTGCCAGCAGTCCCCACGCAGGCCCGACCGGGGAGCTGTTTTTT
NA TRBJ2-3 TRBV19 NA CASSIPPRADTQYF TGTGCCAGTAGTATACCACCCCGGGCAGATACGCAGTATTTT